Here is one T cell receptor beta chain with its context. This sample was included in a study of OX40 agonist ivuxolimab in advanced cancers. The table came from immunoSEQ multiplex PCR; TCRdb's copy has only in-frame clones and leaves some out. This sample has 95,000 to 150,000 clones, with 80% to 95% found just once. CDR3 size: 15 residues. V lost 2 bases, J lost 8 bases, and 13 bases lay in between. The germline CDR1 and CDR2 sequences are SEHNR and FQNEAQ (reference sequence). The chain combines TRBV7-9 with TRBJ2-6, with TRBD1 as a possible D gene (6 bases). The sequencing here drew on CD4+ or CD8+ T cells sorted from blood, taken in a trial of the OX40 agonist ivuxolimab. The source of this sequence is an adult with an advanced solid tumor such as melanoma, head and neck, liver or kidney cancer. The CDR3 is CASSLRGSGTNVLTF. The CDR3 bases are TGTGCCAGCAGCTTAAGGGGGTCGGGGACCAACGTCCTGACTTTC. The variable domain in full, with the rest retrieved from reference TRBV7-9 and TRBJ2-6, is DTGVSQNPRHKITKRGQNVTFRCDPISEHNRLYWYRQTLGQGPEFLTYFQNEAQLEKSRLLSDRFSAERPKGSFSTLEIQRTEQGDSAMYLCASSLRGSGTNVLTFGAGSRLTVL.